This T cell receptor beta chain was retrieved from a study of cytomegalovirus exposure and HLA in healthy donors. Overall study findings and caveats: Some public TCRs appeared in many individuals, while most sequences were rare. Clusters of TCRs from the first cohort tended to co-occur in the 95 to 150 validation repertoires (as a later analysis found).

Generated by immunoSEQ multiplex PCR, the TCRdb table keeps only in-frame clones and is missing some. The repertoire holds hundreds of thousands of clones, with 75% to 90% as singletons. The donors belonged to the approximately 120-subject validation cohort, separate from the roughly 650-subject first cohort. Worth noting for this clone: The antigen is not known.

The sample consisted of PBMCs. This TCR came from a woman between 18 and 29 years old in good health and CMV-seronegative.

The CDR3 is CASQKPTDTDTQYF. CDR3 in DNA: TGCGCCAGCCAAAAGCCGACAGACACAGATACGCAGTATTTT. The chain links TRBV5-1 to TRBJ2-3; D possibly corresponds to TRBD1 (5 bases). In germline, CDR1 is SGHRS, CDR2 YFSETQ. The ends were cut back, 7 bases at V and 2 bases at J, with 14 bases in the middle. The CDR3 sequence is 14 residues long.